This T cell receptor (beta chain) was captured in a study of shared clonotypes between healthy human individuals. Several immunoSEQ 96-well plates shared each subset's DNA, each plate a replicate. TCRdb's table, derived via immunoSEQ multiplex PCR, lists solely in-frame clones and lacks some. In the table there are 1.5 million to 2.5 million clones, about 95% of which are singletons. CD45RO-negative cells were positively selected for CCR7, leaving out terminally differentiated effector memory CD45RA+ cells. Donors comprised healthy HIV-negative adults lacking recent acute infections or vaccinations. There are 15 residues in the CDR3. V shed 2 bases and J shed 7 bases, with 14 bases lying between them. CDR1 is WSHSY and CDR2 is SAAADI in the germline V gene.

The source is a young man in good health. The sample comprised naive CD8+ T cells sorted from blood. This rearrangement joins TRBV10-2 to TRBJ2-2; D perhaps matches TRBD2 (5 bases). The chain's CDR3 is CASSELGLASGELFF. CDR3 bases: TGCGCCAGCAGTGAGCTCGGTCTAGCAAGCGGGGAGCTGTTTTTT.